The clone carrying this TCR beta chain appeared a few times. CDR3 length: 15 residues. Looked up from germline, CDR1 is MNHEY and CDR2 is SMNVEV (reference sequence). V shed 7 bases and J shed 3 bases, with 19 bases lying between them. This sample was included in a study of Ad26.COV2.S vaccination and SARS-CoV-2 variants. Clones were read by immunoSEQ multiplex PCR, and TCRdb kept only the in-frame ones, dropping some. Of about 680,000 clones in the sample, 80% to 90% are singletons; the top ten hold 1.5%. Noted treatment: some 19 received Ad26.COV2.S at low or high dose, single or two shots; 5 received placebo; per-sample allocation not given. Sampling occurred on day 63 after the first vaccine or placebo injection.

The receptor's source is a person between 18 and 60 years old who received the Ad26.COV2.S COVID-19 vaccine or a placebo. V gene TRBV27 combines with J gene TRBJ2-7; D not resolved. The material was peripheral blood, obtained in a trial of Ad26.COV2.S vaccine versus placebo. CDR3 nucleotide sequence: TGTGCCAGCACCACCCCCCCAATAGGGCACTACGAGCAGTACTTC. Translated: CASTTPPIGHYEQYF.